This passage covers 3 T cell receptor beta chains from one sample sequenced in a study of identifying expanded T cells in peripheral blood. TCRdb keeps only in-frame clones here, not all; method: immunoSEQ multiplex PCR. The sample lists approximately 130,000 clones; roughly 84% were seen once. The sequencing sample was made of blood. These TCRs come from a person aged 18-69 years in good health.

The chain has TRBV7-2 and TRBJ2-3; 9 nucleotides match TRBD2. Germline values: CDR1 SGHTA, CDR2 FQGNSA. This CDR3 comprises 18 residues. With V trimmed by 2 bases and J by 5 bases, 14 bases remained unmatched. This CDR3 is CASSLQYTAAGGLDTQYF. In DNA form, the CDR3 reads TGTGCCAGCAGCTTACAATATACTGCAGCGGGGGGATTAGATACGCAGTATTTT.

CDR3 nucleotide sequence: TGTGCCACCAGCAGACGCTTAAAAGAGACCCAGTACTTC. Its translation is CATSRRLKETQYF. V is TRBV15 and J is TRBJ2-5; D is ambiguous. V was pared by 2 bases and J by 3 bases, with 7 bases between. Looked up from germline, CDR1 is LNHNV and CDR2 is YYDKDF (reference sequence). The CDR3 covers 13 residues.

V gene TRBV18 combines with J gene TRBJ2-7; D perhaps matches TRBD1 (5 bases). The CDR3 consists of 15 residues. Germline V gene data show CDR1 as KGHSH and CDR2 as LQKENI. V lost 1 base and J 0 bases, leaving 10 bases between the germline ends. The DNA of the CDR3 is TGTGCCAGCTCACCACGGGGCAGAAGCTCCTACGAGCAGTACTTC. Protein sequence: CASSPRGRSSYEQYF.